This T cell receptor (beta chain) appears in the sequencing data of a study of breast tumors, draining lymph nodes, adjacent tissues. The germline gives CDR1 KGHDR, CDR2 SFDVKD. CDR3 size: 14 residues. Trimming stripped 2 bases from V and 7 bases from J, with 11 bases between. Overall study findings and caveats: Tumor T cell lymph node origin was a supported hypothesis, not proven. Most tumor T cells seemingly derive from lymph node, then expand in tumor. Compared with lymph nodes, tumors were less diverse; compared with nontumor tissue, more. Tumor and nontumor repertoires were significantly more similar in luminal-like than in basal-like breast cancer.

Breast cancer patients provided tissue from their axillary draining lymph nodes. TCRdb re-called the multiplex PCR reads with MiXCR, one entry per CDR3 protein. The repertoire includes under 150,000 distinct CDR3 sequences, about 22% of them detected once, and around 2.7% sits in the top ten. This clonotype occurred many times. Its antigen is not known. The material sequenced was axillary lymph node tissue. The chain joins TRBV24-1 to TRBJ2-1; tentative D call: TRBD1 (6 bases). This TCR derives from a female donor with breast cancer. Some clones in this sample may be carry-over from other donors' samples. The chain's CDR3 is CATSDSTGWNEQFF. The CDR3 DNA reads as TGTGCCACCAGTGATTCCACAGGGTGGAATGAGCAGTTCTTC.